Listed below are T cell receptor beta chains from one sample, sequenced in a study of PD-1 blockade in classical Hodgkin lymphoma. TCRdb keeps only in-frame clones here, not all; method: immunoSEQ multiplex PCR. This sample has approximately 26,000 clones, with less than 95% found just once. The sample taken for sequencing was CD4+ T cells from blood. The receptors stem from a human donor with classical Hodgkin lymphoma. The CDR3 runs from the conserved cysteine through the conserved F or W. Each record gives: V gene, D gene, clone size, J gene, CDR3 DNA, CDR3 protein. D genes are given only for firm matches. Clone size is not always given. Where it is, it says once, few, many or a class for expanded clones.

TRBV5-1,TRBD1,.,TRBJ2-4,TGCGCCAGCAGCGGAGGGGGACAGGGGGCGAACATTCAGTACTTC,CASSGGGQGANIQYF
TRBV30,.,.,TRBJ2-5,TGTGCCTGGAGTGTACGGGCAGGTCCACAAGAGACCCAGTACTTC,CAWSVRAGPQETQYF
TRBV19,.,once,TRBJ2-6,TGTGCCAGTAGTATACAGGGCCGAAGGCTTCGTCGCTCTGGGGCCAACGTCCTGACTTTC,CASSIQGRRLRRSGANVLTF
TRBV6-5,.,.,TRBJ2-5,TGTGCCAGCACTACCGACGACCGGTGGGGGAAGACCCAGTACTTC,CASTTDDRWGKTQYF
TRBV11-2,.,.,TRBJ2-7,TGTGCCAGCAGCTTTAGAGGGGGGACCCTCGGCGAGCAGTACTTC,CASSFRGGTLGEQYF
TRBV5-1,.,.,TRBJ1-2,TGCGCCAGCAGCTTGGGACAGGACTATGGCTACACCTTC,CASSLGQDYGYTF
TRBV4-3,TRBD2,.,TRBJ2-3,TGCGCCAGCAGCCAAATGACTAGCGGAGTTTTAGATACGCAGTATTTT,CASSQMTSGVLDTQYF
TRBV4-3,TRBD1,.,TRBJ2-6,TGCGCCAGCAGCCCTGGACAGGGGTTTTCTGGGGCCAACGTCCTGACTTTC,CASSPGQGFSGANVLTF
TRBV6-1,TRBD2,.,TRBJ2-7,TGTGCCAGCACCTATAGCGGGGGGGCCTCCTACGAGCAGTACTTC,CASTYSGGASYEQYF
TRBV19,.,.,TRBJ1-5,TGTGCCAGTAGTACCGTAGCCGGGAGCGATCAGCCCCAGCATTTT,CASSTVAGSDQPQHF
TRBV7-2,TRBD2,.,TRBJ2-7,TGTGCCAGCAGCCTTCGGGGGGGTAGCGCACCCTACGAGCAGTACTTC,CASSLRGGSAPYEQYF
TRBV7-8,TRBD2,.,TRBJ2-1,TGTGCCAGCAGCTTAGAGCGGGGGCTCTACAATGAGCAGTTCTTC,CASSLERGLYNEQFF
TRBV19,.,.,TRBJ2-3,TGTGCCAGTAGTACCCAGTTGGTTACGGATACGCAGTATTTT,CASSTQLVTDTQYF
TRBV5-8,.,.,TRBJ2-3,TGTGCCAGCAGCTTGGAGAAGTCCACAGATACGCAGTATTTT,CASSLEKSTDTQYF
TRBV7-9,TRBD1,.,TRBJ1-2,TGTGCCAGCAGCTTACCTGGACAGGGAAACTATGGCTACACCTTC,CASSLPGQGNYGYTF
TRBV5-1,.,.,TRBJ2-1,TGCGCCAGCAGCTTGGGAGCAACCAATGAGCAGTTCTTC,CASSLGATNEQFF
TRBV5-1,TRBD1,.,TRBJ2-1,TGCGCCAGCAGCGCCACAGGGGGCTGGTACAATGAGCAGTTCTTC,CASSATGGWYNEQFF
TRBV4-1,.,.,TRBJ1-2,TGCGCCAGCAGCCAAGTGGCCAGGAGCAACTATGGCTACACCTTC,CASSQVARSNYGYTF
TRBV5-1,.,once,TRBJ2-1,TGCGCCAGCGGCGATAGCTCCTACAATGAGCAGTTCTTC,CASGDSSYNEQFF
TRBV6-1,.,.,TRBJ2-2,TGTGCCAGCAGACCACACTGGGACACCGGGGAGCTGTTTTTT,CASRPHWDTGELFF
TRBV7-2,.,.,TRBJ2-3,TGTGCCAGCAGCTCGTCGGGACTCACGACAGATACGCAGTATTTT,CASSSSGLTTDTQYF
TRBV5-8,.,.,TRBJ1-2,TGTGCCAGCAGCTTCCGACCGGGCGGCCGGGCCTTCTATGGCTACACCTTC,CASSFRPGGRAFYGYTF
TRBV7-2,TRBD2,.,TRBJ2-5,TGTGCCAGCAGCTTAGGTTCAAGGACTAGCGGCCAAGAGACCCAGTACTTC,CASSLGSRTSGQETQYF
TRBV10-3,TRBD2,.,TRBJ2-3,TGTGCCATCAGTGACCCGCCGGGACTAGCGGGGGGGCGGTACACAGATACGCAGTATTTT,CAISDPPGLAGGRYTDTQYF
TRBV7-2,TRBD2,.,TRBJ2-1,TGTGCCAGCAGCATGGGACCCGCCGGGAGGAGTGAGCAGTTCTTC,CASSMGPAGRSEQFF
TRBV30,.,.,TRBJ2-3,TGTGCCTGGAGTGCCGGGACTAGCACAGATACGCAGTATTTT,CAWSAGTSTDTQYF
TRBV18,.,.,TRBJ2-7,TGTGCCAGCTCTCTGCGGGGCGGGGACGAGCAGTACTTC,CASSLRGGDEQYF
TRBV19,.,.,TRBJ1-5,TGTGCCAGTAGTATTGGCAGGGCACGTCAGCCCCAGCATTTT,CASSIGRARQPQHF
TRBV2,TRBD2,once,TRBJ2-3,TGTGCCAGCAGTGAACAAATGGCGGGGGGCACAGATACGCAGTATTTT,CASSEQMAGGTDTQYF
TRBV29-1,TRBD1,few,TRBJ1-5,TGCAGCGCTTCGACAGGGGATCAGCCCCAGCATTTT,CSASTGDQPQHF
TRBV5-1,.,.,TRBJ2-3,TGCGCCAGCACCGCAATGCCAGGGGGCACAGATACGCAGTATTTT,CASTAMPGGTDTQYF
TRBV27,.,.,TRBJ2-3,TGTGCCAGCAGTTTTGATCCGGGATTCACAGATACGCAGTATTTT,CASSFDPGFTDTQYF
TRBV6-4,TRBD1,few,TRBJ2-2,TGTGCCAGTCGACAGGGGGTGAACACCGGGGAGCTGTTTTTT,CASRQGVNTGELFF
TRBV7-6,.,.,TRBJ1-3,TGTGCCAGCAGCTTATTGCAGGGAGGAAACACCATATATTTT,CASSLLQGGNTIYF
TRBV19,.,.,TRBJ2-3,TGTGCCACCCTGGGGGATAACACAGATACGCAGTATTTT,CATLGDNTDTQYF
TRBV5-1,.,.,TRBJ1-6,TGCGCCAGCAGCCGGGCAGGGAGCTCCTATAATTCACCCCTCCACTTT,CASSRAGSSYNSPLHF
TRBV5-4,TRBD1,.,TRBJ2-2,TGTGCCAGCAGCGCGGCAAGACAGGGGGCTGGCGGGGAGCTGTTTTTT,CASSAARQGAGGELFF
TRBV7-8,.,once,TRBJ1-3,TGTGCCAGCAGCCCGAGAGAAGGGGCGGGTGGAAACACCATATATTTT,CASSPREGAGGNTIYF
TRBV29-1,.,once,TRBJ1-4,TGCAGCGTCGGGGGAGGGCCAACTAATGAAAAACTGTTTTTT,CSVGGGPTNEKLFF
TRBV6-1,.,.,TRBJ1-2,TGTGCCAGCAGCATCGTACAGGGCTACTATGGCTACACCTTC,CASSIVQGYYGYTF
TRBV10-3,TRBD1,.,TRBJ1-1,TGTGCCATCAGCCGAGGGACAGGGGGGAACACTGAAGCTTTCTTT,CAISRGTGGNTEAFF
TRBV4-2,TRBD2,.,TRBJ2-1,TGTGCCAGCAGCCAAGTGGGACTAGCGGGCTACAATGAGCAGTTCTTC,CASSQVGLAGYNEQFF
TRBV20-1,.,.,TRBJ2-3,TGCAGTGCAATCAAGACAGATACGCAGTATTTT,CSAIKTDTQYF
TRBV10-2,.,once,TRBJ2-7,TGCGCCGCTCGGAGCCCTAACTACGAGCAGTACTTC,CAARSPNYEQYF
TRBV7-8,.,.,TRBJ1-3,TGTGCCAGCAGCTTGGGTGTCAGGGGTGTCTCTGGAAACACCATATATTTT,CASSLGVRGVSGNTIYF
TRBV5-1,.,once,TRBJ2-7,TGCGCCAGCAGCCTTACCTACGAGCAGTACTTC,CASSLTYEQYF
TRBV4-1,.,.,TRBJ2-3,TGCGCCAGCAGCCAAGAGTCCAGAAATAAGCAGTATTTT,CASSQESRNKQYF
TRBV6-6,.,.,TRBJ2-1,TGTGCCAGCAGTTACCCGCCAGAGGGCAATGAGCAGTTCTTC,CASSYPPEGNEQFF
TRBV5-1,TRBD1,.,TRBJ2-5,TGCGCCAGCAGCCGTACCGGGACAGGCGAGACCCAGTACTTC,CASSRTGTGETQYF
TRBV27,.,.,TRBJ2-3,TGTGCCAGCAGTTTGGGCCTGCGGGGGCACCCCACAGATACGCAGTATTTT,CASSLGLRGHPTDTQYF
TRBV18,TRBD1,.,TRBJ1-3,TGTGCCAGCTCACTTTGGGACAGTTTCTCTGGAAACACCATATATTTT,CASSLWDSFSGNTIYF
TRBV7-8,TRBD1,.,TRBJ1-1,TGTGCCAGCAGACTCCGGGACAGACGCGAGAACACTGAAGCTTTCTTT,CASRLRDRRENTEAFF
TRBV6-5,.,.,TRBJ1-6,TGTGCCAGCGGCTCAGGGGCCTATAATTCACCCCTCCACTTT,CASGSGAYNSPLHF
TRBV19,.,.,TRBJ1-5,TGTGCCAGTAGCATACAGGGTTGGGGTGGGAATCAGCCCCAGCATTTT,CASSIQGWGGNQPQHF
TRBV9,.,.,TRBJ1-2,TGTGCCAGCAGCGTAGCTACTGAGGGTAGAGGCTACACCTTC,CASSVATEGRGYTF
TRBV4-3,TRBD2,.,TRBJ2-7,TGCGCCAGCAGCCCCGGACTAGCGGGGGCCTCTTCTTTCTACGAGCAGTACTTC,CASSPGLAGASSFYEQYF
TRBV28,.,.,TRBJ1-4,TGTGCCAGCAGCCCACCTGTAGGGGGAAATGAAAAACTGTTTTTT,CASSPPVGGNEKLFF